This T cell receptor (beta chain) was identified in a study of response to subunit inactivated influenza vaccine. Germline V gives CDR1 SEHNR, CDR2 FQNEAQ (reference sequence). The CDR3 is 14 residues long. Trimming cost V 1 base and J 7 bases, with 11 bases left between them. TCRdb re-called the RT-PCR reads through MiXCR, storing one row per CDR3 protein. Found here are about 780,000 distinct CDR3 sequences, roughly 18% of them singletons; the top ten hold about 11%. The TCR originated in a man aged 50 or older who received an inactivated influenza vaccine. This specimen was PBMCs from blood, taken around 5 days after vaccination. The chain links TRBV7-9 to TRBJ2-1; D remains ambiguous. CDR3 DNA: TGTGCCAGCAGCTTAGGATACAGTCTAAATGAGCAGTTCTTC. It is translated as CASSLGYSLNEQFF.